This T cell receptor beta chain came from a study of blood T cell repertoires in COVID-19 (dated by TCRdb to about 2020). Describing the broader study: Samples from collaborators originated in the United States, Italy and Spain and spanned both the acute and convalescent phases of COVID-19. HLA class I and class II types, where available, came from metadata supplied by the sample provider rather than from assay-based typing. The prospective study material was composed of cDNA or gDNA derived from T cells, B-cell-depleted T cells, or PBMCs. The sample metadata nearly always contained a de-identified subject ID, COVID-19 status, age in years and sex. Deeply sampled blood TCRbeta repertoires from subjects exposed to, actively infected with, or recovered from COVID-19 were included in the dataset. The samples were drawn from two sources: the first 160 participants of the ongoing ImmuneRACE study, and 1,254 subjects contributed by 6 global collaborators. A freely available public database, intended as a resource for researchers studying the immune response to SARS-CoV-2, is where the repertoires were released.

The germline V gene yields SNHLY for CDR1 and FYNNEI for CDR2. From the cysteine through the phenylalanine, the CDR3 covers 14 amino acids. Just the 42-base CDR3 DNA is kept, in frame starting at base 1. Study-wide findings and limitations: Clinical and demographic metadata were provided uncurated, with the amount varying by source and participant.

The collaborating institutions used their own protocols to collect whole blood in K2EDTA tubes. Collaborator samples were shipped for TCRbeta analysis as frozen whole blood, isolated PBMCs, or DNA extracted from either sample type. This clone has just a few counts. What antigen it recognizes has not been identified. At one of its ends the junction is not consistent with the germline gene, which may arise from a read error. TCRbeta CDR3 regions were amplified from genomic DNA by means of the immunoSEQ Assay, a bias-controlled multiplex PCR. The authors processed their data as follows. Within the assay, amplification of reference gene primers was used to estimate how many nucleated cells each sample contained. Sequence reads were collapsed and filtered to measure the absolute abundance of every unique TCRbeta CDR3 rearrangement. Productive Simpson clonality was computed per sample as the square root of Simpson's diversity index over productive rearrangements. The table comes from immuneACCESS by way of TCRdb, which keeps in-frame sequences with V and J called. Part of the clones is missing from these tables; in studies checked, under half for an unresolved V gene and the rest for unknown reasons. That table supplies the V and J calls and clone size; D and trimming were determined from the DNA. The sample includes around 69,000 clones, with roughly 80% observed a single time. The ten biggest clones cover 20% to 25% of the sample.

Sample: peripheral blood. Rearrangement joined TRBV2 to TRBJ1-2; 9 bases in between match TRBD1. The clonotype originates from a woman aged 70 to 79 with acute or convalescent COVID-19. The CDR3 region: CATSTDRGNYGYTF. The DNA sequence is as follows: TGTGCCACCAGTACCGACAGGGGGAACTATGGCTACACCTTC.